What follows describes a single T cell receptor beta chain. Cohort placement rested on clinical history that participants reported themselves. The table came from immunoSEQ multiplex PCR; TCRdb's copy has only in-frame clones and leaves some out. The repertoire includes 150,000 to 200,000 clones, 88% of them detected once, and 9% sits in the top ten. Germline V lookup: CDR1 SGHAT, CDR2 FQNNGV. The CDR3 is 14 amino acids. Trimming shortened V by 4 bases and J by 1 base, and 8 bases separated the two germline ends. These data are taken from a study of blood T cell repertoires in COVID-19. Study details: Samples of COVID-19 (acute and convalescent) were obtained from the United States, Italy and Spain. Sources were T cells, B-cell-depleted T cells, or PBMCs; the material itself was cDNA or gDNA.

The TCR was taken from a woman aged 18-30 years who had recovered from COVID-19. The chain carries TRBV11-2 and TRBJ2-1, with D possibly being TRBD1 (7 bases). The specimen was PBMCs or T cells enriched from blood (not recorded which). As DNA, the CDR3 is TGTGCCAGCAGCTCAGGGGGGTCCTACAATGAGCAGTTCTTC. It translates to CASSSGGSYNEQFF.